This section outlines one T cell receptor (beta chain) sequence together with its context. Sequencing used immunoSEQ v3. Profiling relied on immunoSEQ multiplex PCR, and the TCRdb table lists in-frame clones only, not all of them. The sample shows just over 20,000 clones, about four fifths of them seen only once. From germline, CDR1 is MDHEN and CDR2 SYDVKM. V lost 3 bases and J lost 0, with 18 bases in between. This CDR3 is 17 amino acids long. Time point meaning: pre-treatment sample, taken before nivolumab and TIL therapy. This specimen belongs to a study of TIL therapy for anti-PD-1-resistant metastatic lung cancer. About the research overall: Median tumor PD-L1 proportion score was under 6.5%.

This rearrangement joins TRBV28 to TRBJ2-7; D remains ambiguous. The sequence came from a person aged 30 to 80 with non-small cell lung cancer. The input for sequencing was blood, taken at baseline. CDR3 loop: CASSFLIGQASSYEQYF. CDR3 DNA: TGTGCCAGCAGTTTCTTGATCGGGCAGGCGAGCTCCTACGAGCAGTACTTC.